This T cell receptor (beta chain) was retrieved from a study of blood T cell repertoires in COVID-19. Assay: immunoSEQ multiplex PCR; the TCRdb copy retains only in-frame clones and omits some. This repertoire shows roughly 200,000 clones, more than 80% found once; its top ten account for approximately 8%. V gave up 2 bases and J gave up 10 bases, with 10 bases separating them. Germline V CDR1 and CDR2: SGHNT, YYREEE (reference sequence). The CDR3 loop spans 12 amino acids. The sequence was obtained from a woman aged 55-75 years with acute or convalescent COVID-19. The specimen sequenced was peripheral blood. V gene TRBV5-4 combines with J gene TRBJ2-1; no clear D. CDR3 protein: CASSLSWAEQFF. CDR3 bases: TGTGCCAGCAGCTTAAGTTGGGCCGAGCAGTTCTTC.